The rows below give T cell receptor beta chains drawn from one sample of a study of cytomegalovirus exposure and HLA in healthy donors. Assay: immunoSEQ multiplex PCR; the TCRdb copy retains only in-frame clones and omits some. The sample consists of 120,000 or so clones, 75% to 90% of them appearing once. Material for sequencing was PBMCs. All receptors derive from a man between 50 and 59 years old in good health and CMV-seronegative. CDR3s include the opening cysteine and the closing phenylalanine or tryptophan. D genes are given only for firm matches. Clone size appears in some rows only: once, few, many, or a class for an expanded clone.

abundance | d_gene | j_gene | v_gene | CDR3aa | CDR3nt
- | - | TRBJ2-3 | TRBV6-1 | CAGRSTDTQYF | TGTGCCGGGAGGAGTACAGATACGCAGTATTTT
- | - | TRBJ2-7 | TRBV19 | CASSSYESSYEQYF | TGTGCCAGTAGTTCTTACGAGAGCTCCTACGAGCAGTACTTC
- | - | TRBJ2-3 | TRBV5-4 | CASSPAGERSTDTQYF | TGTGCCAGCAGCCCCGCCGGGGAACGGTCCACAGATACGCAGTATTTT
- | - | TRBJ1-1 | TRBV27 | CASSSGVMNTEAFF | TGTGCCAGCAGCTCGGGGGTAATGAACACTGAAGCTTTCTTT
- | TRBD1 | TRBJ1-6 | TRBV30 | CAWVPGQGSPLHF | TGTGCCTGGGTCCCGGGACAGGGATCACCCCTCCACTTT
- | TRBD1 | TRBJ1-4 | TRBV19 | CASSIMTGTATNEKLFF | TGTGCCAGTAGTATAATGACAGGGACCGCAACTAATGAAAAACTGTTTTTT
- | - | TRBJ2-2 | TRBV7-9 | CASSVRVYGELFF | TGTGCCAGCAGCGTCAGGGTTTACGGGGAGCTGTTTTTT
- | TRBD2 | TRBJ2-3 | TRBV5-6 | CASSAAGGASRDTQYF | TGTGCCAGCAGCGCCGCCGGGGGGGCCAGTAGAGATACGCAGTATTTT
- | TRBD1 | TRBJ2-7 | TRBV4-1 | CASSQPPRGHHEQYF | TGCGCCAGCAGCCAACCCCCCAGGGGGCATCACGAGCAGTACTTC
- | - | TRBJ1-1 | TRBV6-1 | CASPDPPQGLTEAFF | TGTGCCAGCCCGGACCCCCCACAGGGATTAACTGAAGCTTTCTTT
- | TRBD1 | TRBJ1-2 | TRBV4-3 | CASSQDWGDREGYPF | TGCGCCAGCAGCCAAGATTGGGGAGACAGGGAAGGCTACCCCTTC
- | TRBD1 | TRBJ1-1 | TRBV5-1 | CASSPQGANTEAFF | TGCGCCAGCAGCCCCCAGGGGGCGAACACTGAAGCTTTCTTT
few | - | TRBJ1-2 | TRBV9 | CASSGSGRNGYTF | TGTGCCAGCAGCGGTTCCGGGAGGAATGGCTACACCTTC
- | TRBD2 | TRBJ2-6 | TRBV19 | CASFRGTSGSTGANVLTF | TGTGCCAGTTTCAGAGGGACTAGCGGGAGTACAGGGGCCAACGTCCTGACTTTC